Below, one T cell receptor (beta chain) is given with its context. No antigen is known for it. The sample originates from a study of shared clonotypes between healthy human individuals. CD8 cells regarded as naive lacked CD45RO, were positively chosen for CCR7, and omitted terminally differentiated effector memory CD45RA+ cells. In replicate PCRs of sorted subsets, about 200 ng DNA, roughly 31,000 T cell genomes, was used. Original analysis: Junction-only immunoSEQ data arrived without quality scores, meaning filtering differed. The data were produced by immunoSEQ multiplex PCR, yet TCRdb's version contains in-frame clones alone and is incomplete. V and J calls and clone size are those listed in that table; D and trimming were worked out from the DNA. The sample yields hundreds of thousands of clones, around 92% seen once. Study-level findings and limits: A small donor pool kept down the genetic and exposure-history diversity that was represented.

Sequenced: naive CD8+ T cells sorted from blood. The sequence was collected from a man younger than 40 in good health.

Written as DNA, the CDR3 is TGTGCCAGCAGCTTAGCAGGGGATCGAGAAGCTTTCTTT. This gives the protein CASSLAGDREAFF. The chain employs TRBV13 and TRBJ1-1; D perhaps matches TRBD1 (6 bases). The germline gives CDR1 PRHDT, CDR2 FYEKMQ (reference sequence). V lost 1 base and J 8 bases, leaving 11 bases between the germline ends. The CDR3 totals 13 residues.